This TCR beta chain derives from a study of regulatory T cells in long-lasting Graves disease (dated by TCRdb to the early 2020s). For context, the study as a whole: Patients with newly diagnosed Graves' disease had been on antithyroid drugs for under 3 months. Peripheral blood TCR sequencing and RNA sequencing compared persistent Graves' disease patients with newly diagnosed Graves' disease patients. The study took place in China and was registered as a clinical trial. TCR sequencing covered some 13 persistent and approximately 20 newly diagnosed Graves' disease patients, around 33 samples in total. Study-wide findings and limitations: A larger number of public clonotypes was shared among persistent patients (about 2,700) than among newly diagnosed patients (around 880). Compared with newly diagnosed patients, patients with persistent Graves' disease had lower TCR Shannon entropy and fewer highly expanded clones, which suggests clonal expansion. As a limitation, the authors acknowledged that the small sample size may reduce accuracy. Sequencing and analysis were restricted to the TCR beta chain. Persistent disease showed preferential use of TRBV28, TRBJ1-2 and TRBJ2-5, whereas newly diagnosed disease favored TRBV20-1 and TRBJ2-1. Because the primary lesion, thyroid tissue, could not be accessed, the study looked at peripheral blood alone.

This clonotype was seen at least ten times. No cognate antigen has been identified for it. Base-call qualities are not available, and no considerably larger clone is one nucleotide away. According to the study, the label for this sample's time point signals: newly diagnosed GD, antithyroid drugs for less than 3 months. For both TCR sequencing and RNA sequencing, RNA was extracted from PBMCs using TRIzol. The diagnosis of Graves' disease followed American Thyroid Association guidelines. Recruitment of patients was carried out at an endocrinology department in Xi'an, China. From each patient, approximately 10 milliliters of peripheral blood was collected into an EDTA anticoagulant tube. PBMCs were isolated by Ficoll Paque Plus density gradient separation without further T cell sorting. RNA quality was checked with an Agilent 2100 Bioanalyzer and agarose gel, and concentration with a NanoDrop 2000. The germline V gene encodes CDR1 KGHSH and CDR2 LQKENI. Trimming leaves V shorter by 4 bases and J shorter by 1 base, with the junction holding 6 bases beyond the gene matches. The CDR3 runs 15 residues from the cysteine to the phenylalanine. The only DNA kept is the CDR3, 45 bases in frame from the first base.

Libraries were made using multiplex PCR. This sample was sequenced with an Illumina HiSeq 4000. To build TCR beta libraries, CDR3 regions were amplified by Arm-PCR using iRepertoire HTBI primers. PCR products were gel purified before sequencing. As for how the authors treated the data: Across samples, 60 to 80 TRBV and 15 or so TRBJ segments were identified and used for gene usage analysis of CDR3 amino acid clonotypes. COPE and FqMerger were used to merge filtered high-quality paired reads into contigs. BLAST was used to align contigs to IMGT TRBV, TRBD and TRBJ reference genes, and CDR3 was defined according to IMGT. Highly expanded clones were defined as clonotypes with a frequency above 0.1%. Repertoire diversity was measured by Shannon entropy, and V-J evenness by the Gini coefficient. A clonotype was considered public if more than one individual shared it. The raw public reads went through TCRdb reprocessing: fastp at Q25, MiXCR clone calling, in-frame beta chains kept. Identical CDR3 protein sequences are pooled into one entry, listed with their most common genes and DNA. The V and J calls here are based on TCRdb, not the publication. The sample table contains roughly 610,000 distinct CDR3 sequences; only one count was recorded for 15% to 20% of them. Jointly, the top ten make up around 12% of the sample.

These sequences were also reported in another study, on T cells in Graves' hyperthyroidism and ophthalmopathy. That second report states: A patient counted as having stable Graves' hyperthyroidism if no progression to ophthalmopathy occurred over 18 months of follow-up. The hyperthyroidism patients were between 18 and 65 years old and newly diagnosed, with a disease duration of less than 2 months. Patients with uncontrolled infections, other autoimmune diseases, pregnancy or lactation were excluded. Diagnoses were based on clinical symptoms, serum thyroxine and TRAb, thyroid ultrasound and orbital computed tomography. For the first round of RT-PCR on the TCR CDR3, the HTBI primer set was used together with the Qiagen OneStep RT-PCR kit. Blood samples also contained most of the expanded thyroid clonotypes (frequency above 0.001), which suggests that blood repertoires may reflect thyroid immune responses. In cross-validation, a model built on a 13 V-J signature told ophthalmopathy apart from stable hyperthyroidism with over 85% sensitivity and about 81% specificity, and in testing the same model reached 80%/75%. In validation, the model predicted progression to ophthalmopathy with 55% to 71% sensitivity and 72% to 75% specificity, a median of roughly seven months before onset. To identify TCR V-J signatures that set the groups apart, the researchers used a discovery cohort of 100 patients, made up of approximately 43 with Graves' ophthalmopathy and some 58 with stable Graves' hyperthyroidism. Prospective prediction of ophthalmopathy was tested in an independent validation cohort of 18 to 20 hyperthyroidism patients and 17 patients who later progressed to ophthalmopathy. For training and testing, the 95 to 100 patients in the discovery cohort were randomly divided in a 7:3 ratio. In addition, the study compared T-cell repertoires in thyroid tissue and in blood from a handful of Graves' hyperthyroidism patients. Once sampling was done, hyperthyroidism patients were given methimazole at a starting dose of 30 mg daily, whereas ophthalmopathy patients were given high-dose intravenous methylprednisolone. Libraries were constructed in a second round of multiplex PCR, after which size selection and purification were carried out. Libraries were sequenced paired-end with 100 bp reads on an Illumina HiSeq2000. Raw data were processed with SOAPnuke, discarding reads with adapters, uncalled bases, mean Phred below 15, or no exact constant-primer or identifier match. COPE v1.2.5 was used to merge high-quality paired reads, and clonotypes were defined as unique nucleotide sequences. Clonotypes were aligned to IMGT TRBV, TRBD and TRBJ reference segments using MiTCR v1.1. Analysis was restricted to V-J combinations with a frequency above 0.0001, which covered 98% to 99.2% of repertoires. The TCS score was defined as F50 (clonal expansion) divided by E x V (chaos), with BLOSUM62-based TCRdist calculated between CDR3 peptides within each V-J. Welch's t-statistics and random forest reduced roughly 530 V-J features to 10 to 15, which were used in a naive Bayes classifier (R e1071). No statistical method was used to fix the sample size in advance, and group allocation was not hidden from the investigators. According to the paper, TCR Vbeta CDR3 sequencing was carried out on 135 peripheral blood samples, which came from approximately 43 ophthalmopathy, around 74 hyperthyroidism and roughly 17 progressor patients.

The sample in question was peripheral blood mononuclear cells (PBMCs), obtained at new diagnosis, from a patient treated with antithyroid drugs. This TCR came from a man aged 18 to 30 with Graves disease. Donor details come from another sample of the same person, matched by shared clones. Rearrangement joined TRBV18 to TRBJ1-1; TRBD1 lines up with 7 middle nucleotides. The sequenced DNA is TGTGCCAGCTCACTACAGGGGCTGCGGAACACTGAAGCTTTCTTT. This is translated as CASSLQGLRNTEAFF.